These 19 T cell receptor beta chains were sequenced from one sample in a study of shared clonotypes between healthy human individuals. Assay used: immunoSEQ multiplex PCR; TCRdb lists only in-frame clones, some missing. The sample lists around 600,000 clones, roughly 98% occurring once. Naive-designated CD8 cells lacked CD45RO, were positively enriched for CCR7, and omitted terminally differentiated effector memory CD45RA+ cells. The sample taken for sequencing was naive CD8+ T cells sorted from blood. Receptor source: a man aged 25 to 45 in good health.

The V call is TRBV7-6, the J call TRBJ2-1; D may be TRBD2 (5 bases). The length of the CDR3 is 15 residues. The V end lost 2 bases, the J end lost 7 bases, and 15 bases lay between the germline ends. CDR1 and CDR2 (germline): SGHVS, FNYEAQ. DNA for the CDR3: TGTGCCAGCAGCTTAACAGCCGGGGTGTGGAATGAGCAGTTCTTC. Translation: CASSLTAGVWNEQFF.

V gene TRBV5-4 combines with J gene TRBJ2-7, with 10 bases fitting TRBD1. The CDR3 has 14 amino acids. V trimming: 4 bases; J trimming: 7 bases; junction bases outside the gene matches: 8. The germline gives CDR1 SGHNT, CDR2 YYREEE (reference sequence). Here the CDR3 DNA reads TGTGCCAGCAGCCCCGGGACAGGGGTATCTGAGCAGTACTTC. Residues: CASSPGTGVSEQYF.

The CDR3 coding sequence is TGTGCCAGCAGGCCTCTCGGCGGGGCACTCGAAAAACTGTTTTTT. Amino acids: CASRPLGGALEKLFF. The chain combines TRBV2 with TRBJ1-4; D is perhaps TRBD1 (5 bases). CDR3 length equals 15 residues. The V end was cut by 6 bases, the J end by 8 bases, with 19 bases between. Looked up from germline, CDR1 is SNHLY and CDR2 is FYNNEI.

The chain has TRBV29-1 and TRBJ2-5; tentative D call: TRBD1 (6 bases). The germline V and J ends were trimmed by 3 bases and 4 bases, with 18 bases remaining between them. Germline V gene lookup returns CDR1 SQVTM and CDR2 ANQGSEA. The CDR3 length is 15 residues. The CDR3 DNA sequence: TGCAGCGTTGAGCAGGGGTCCTCCATCATAGAGACCCAGTACTTC. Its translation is CSVEQGSSIIETQYF.

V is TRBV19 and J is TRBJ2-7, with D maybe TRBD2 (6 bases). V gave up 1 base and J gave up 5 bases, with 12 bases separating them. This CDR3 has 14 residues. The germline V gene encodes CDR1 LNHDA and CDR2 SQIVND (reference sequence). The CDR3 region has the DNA TGTGCCAGTAGTATAGCGGGGGTTAGAGACGAGCAGTACTTC. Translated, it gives CASSIAGVRDEQYF.

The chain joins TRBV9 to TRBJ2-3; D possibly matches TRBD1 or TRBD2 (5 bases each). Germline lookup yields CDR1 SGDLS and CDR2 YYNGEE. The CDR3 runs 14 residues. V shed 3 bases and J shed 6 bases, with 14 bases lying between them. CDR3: CASSGHGAMDTQYF. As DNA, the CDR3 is TGTGCCAGCAGCGGACACGGGGCAATGGATACGCAGTATTTT. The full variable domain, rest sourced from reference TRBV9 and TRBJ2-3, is DSGVTQTPKHLITATGQRVTLRCSPRSGDLSVYWYQQSLDQGLQFLIQYYNGEERAKGNILERFSAQQFPDLHSELNLSSLELGDSALYFCASSGHGAMDTQYFGPGTRLTVL.

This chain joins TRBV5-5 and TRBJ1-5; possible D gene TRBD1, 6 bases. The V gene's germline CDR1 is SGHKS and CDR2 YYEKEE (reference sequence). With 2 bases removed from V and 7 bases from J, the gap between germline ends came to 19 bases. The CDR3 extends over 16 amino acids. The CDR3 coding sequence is TGTGCCAGCAGCTTCGGGGGGCAATCCGGCAGGCAGCCCCAGCATTTT. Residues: CASSFGGQSGRQPQHF.

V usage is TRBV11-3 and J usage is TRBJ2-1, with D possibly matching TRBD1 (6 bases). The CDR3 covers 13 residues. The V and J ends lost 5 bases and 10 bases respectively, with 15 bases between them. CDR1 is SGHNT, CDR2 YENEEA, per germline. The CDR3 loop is CASSQNNREEQFF. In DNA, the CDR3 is TGTGCCAGCAGCCAGAATAACAGGGAAGAGCAGTTCTTC.

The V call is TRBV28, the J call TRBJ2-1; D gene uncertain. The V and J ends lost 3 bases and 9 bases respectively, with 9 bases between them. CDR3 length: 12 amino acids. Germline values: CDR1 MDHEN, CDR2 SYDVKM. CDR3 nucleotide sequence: TGTGCCAGCAGTTTCCCTCCTGGTGAGCAGTTCTTC. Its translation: CASSFPPGEQFF.

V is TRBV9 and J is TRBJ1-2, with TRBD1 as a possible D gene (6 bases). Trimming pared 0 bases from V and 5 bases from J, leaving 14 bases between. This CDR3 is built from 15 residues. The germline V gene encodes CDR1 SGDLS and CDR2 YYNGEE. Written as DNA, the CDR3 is TGTGCCAGCAGCGTAGGGGCGGGGGGCGTTTATGGCTACACCTTC. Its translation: CASSVGAGGVYGYTF.

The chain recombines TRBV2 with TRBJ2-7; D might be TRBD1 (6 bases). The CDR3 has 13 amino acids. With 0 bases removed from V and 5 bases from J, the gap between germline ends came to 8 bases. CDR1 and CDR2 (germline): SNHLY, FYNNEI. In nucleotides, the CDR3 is TGTGCCAGCAGTGAAGCTACAGGGAACGAGCAGTACTTC. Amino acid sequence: CASSEATGNEQYF.

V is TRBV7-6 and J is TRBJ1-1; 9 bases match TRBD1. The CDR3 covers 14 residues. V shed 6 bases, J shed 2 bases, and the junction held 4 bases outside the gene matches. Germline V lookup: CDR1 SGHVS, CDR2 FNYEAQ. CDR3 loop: CASRGTGKNTEAFF. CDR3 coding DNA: TGTGCCAGCAGGGGGACAGGGAAAAACACTGAAGCTTTCTTT.

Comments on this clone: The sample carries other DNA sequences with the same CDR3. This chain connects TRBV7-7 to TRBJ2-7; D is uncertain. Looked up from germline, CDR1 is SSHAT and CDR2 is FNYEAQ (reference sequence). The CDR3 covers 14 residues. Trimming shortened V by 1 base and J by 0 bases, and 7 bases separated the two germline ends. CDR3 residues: CASSLDPSSYEQYF. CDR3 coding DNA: TGTGCCAGCAGCTTAGACCCCTCCTCCTACGAGCAGTACTTC.

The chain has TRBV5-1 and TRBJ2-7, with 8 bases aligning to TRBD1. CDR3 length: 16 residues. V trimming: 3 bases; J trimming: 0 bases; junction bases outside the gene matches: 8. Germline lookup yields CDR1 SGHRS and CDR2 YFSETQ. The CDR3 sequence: CASSSRGQNPSYEQYF. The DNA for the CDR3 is TGCGCCAGCAGCTCCAGGGGGCAAAACCCCTCCTACGAGCAGTACTTC.

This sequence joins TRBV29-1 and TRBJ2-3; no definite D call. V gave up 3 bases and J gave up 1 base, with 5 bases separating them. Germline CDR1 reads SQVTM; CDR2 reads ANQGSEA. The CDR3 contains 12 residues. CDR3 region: CSVDKGTDTQYF. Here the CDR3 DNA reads TGCAGCGTTGATAAGGGCACAGATACGCAGTATTTT.

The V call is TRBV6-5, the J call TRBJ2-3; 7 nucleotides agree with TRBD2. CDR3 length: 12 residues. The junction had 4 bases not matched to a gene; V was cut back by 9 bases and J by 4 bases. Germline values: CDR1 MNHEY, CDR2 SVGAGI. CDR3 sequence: CASSRGADTQYF. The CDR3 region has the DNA TGTGCCAGTAGCCGGGGGGCAGATACGCAGTATTTT.

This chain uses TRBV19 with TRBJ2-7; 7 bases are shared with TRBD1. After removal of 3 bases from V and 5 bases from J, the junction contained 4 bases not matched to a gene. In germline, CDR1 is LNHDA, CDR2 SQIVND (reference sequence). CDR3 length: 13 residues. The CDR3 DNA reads TGTGCCAGTAGTATTTACAGGGGAAACGAGCAGTACTTC. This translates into CASSIYRGNEQYF. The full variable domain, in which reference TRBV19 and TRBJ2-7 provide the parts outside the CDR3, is DGGITQSPKYLFRKEGQNVTLSCEQNLNHDAMYWYRQDPGQGLRLIYYSQIVNDFQKGDIAEGYSVSREKKESFPLTVTSAQKNPTAFYLCASSIYRGNEQYFGPGTRLTVT.

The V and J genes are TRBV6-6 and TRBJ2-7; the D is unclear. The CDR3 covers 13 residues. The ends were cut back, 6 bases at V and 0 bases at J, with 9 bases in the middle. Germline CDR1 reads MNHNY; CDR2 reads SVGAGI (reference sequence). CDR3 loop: CASSPSGSYEQYF. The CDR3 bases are TGTGCCAGCAGCCCGTCCGGCTCCTACGAGCAGTACTTC.

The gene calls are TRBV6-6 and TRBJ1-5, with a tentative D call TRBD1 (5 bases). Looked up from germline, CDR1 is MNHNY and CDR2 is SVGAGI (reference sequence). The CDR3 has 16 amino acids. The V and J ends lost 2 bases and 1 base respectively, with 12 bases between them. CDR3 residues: CASSYREGRSNQPQHF. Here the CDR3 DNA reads TGTGCCAGCAGTTACCGGGAGGGACGGAGCAATCAGCCCCAGCATTTT.